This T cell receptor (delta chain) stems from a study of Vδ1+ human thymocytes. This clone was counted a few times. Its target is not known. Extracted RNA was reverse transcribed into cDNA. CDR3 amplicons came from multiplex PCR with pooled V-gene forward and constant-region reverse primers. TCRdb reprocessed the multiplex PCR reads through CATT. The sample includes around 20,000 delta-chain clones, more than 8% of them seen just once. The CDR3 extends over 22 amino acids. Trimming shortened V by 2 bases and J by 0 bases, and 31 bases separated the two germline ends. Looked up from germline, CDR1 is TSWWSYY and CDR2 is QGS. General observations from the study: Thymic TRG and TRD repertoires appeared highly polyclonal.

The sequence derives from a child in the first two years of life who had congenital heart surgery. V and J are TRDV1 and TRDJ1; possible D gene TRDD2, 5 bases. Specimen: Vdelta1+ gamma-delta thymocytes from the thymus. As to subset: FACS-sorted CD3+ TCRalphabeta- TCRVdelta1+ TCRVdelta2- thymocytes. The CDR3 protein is CALGEVRWFPYVGAAYTDKLIF. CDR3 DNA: TGTGCTCTTGGGGAAGTAAGGTGGTTCCCCTACGTCGGGGCCGCGTACACCGATAAACTCATCTTT.